This passage covers 26 T cell receptor beta chains from one sample sequenced in a study of cytomegalovirus exposure and HLA in healthy donors. PCR used 60 Vbeta primers and 13 Jbeta primers. Data came from immunoSEQ multiplex PCR; TCRdb stores just in-frame clones and leaves some out. The top ten clones hold approximately 4.2% of a sample with 110,000 to 150,000 clones, roughly three quarters of them seen once. The specimen was PBMCs. These receptors originate from a man in his 60s in good health and CMV-seronegative.

DNA for the CDR3: TGCGCCAGCAGTTCGGGAGCGGGAGCGACCTCCTACGAGCAGTACTTC. The encoded protein is CASSSGAGATSYEQYF. The chain recombines TRBV5-1 with TRBJ2-5, with 8 bases lining up with TRBD2. The closer fit of TRBJ2-7 to the DNA end suggests the J call may be wrong. The CDR3 runs to 16 residues. Germline V gene lookup returns CDR1 SGHRS and CDR2 YFSETQ.

Regarding this clone: The same CDR3 can be traced to other DNA sequences in this sample. The chain recombines TRBV5-1 with TRBJ1-4; no clear D gene. Germline V gene data show CDR1 as SGHRS and CDR2 as YFSETQ. The V and J ends lost 6 bases and 0 bases respectively, with 6 bases between them. CDR3 length: 13 residues. The chain's CDR3 is CASTTATNEKLFF. CDR3 sequence (DNA): TGCGCCAGCACAACGGCAACTAATGAAAAACTGTTTTTT. Complete variable domain (other parts from reference TRBV5-1 and TRBJ1-4): KAGVTQTPRYLIKTRGQQVTLSCSPISGHRSVSWYQQTPGQGLQFLFEYFSETQRNKGNFPGRFSGRQFSNSRSEMNVSTLELGDSALYLCASTTATNEKLFFGSGTQLSVL.

The chain links TRBV28 to TRBJ2-7, with TRBD2 matching over 9 bases. The CDR3 runs to 15 residues. CDR1 and CDR2 (germline): MDHEN, SYDVKM. Trimming at V came to 2 bases and at J to 6 bases, leaving 8 bases not matched to a gene. The CDR3 spells CASSLGAGGPGEQYF. The DNA of the CDR3 is TGTGCCAGCAGTTTAGGAGCGGGAGGCCCCGGCGAGCAGTACTTC.

The chain combines TRBV6-5 with TRBJ2-2; the D gene is possibly TRBD1 (5 bases). The CDR3 runs 14 residues. Germline CDR1 MNHEY, CDR2 SVGAGI. V lost 3 bases, J lost 6 bases, and 11 bases lay in between. The CDR3 here is CASSYETASGELFF. CDR3 bases: TGTGCCAGCAGTTATGAGACAGCCTCCGGGGAGCTGTTTTTT.

The CDR3 loop reads CASSLPGLATYNEQFF. Written as DNA, the CDR3 is TGTGCCAGCAGCCTACCGGGACTAGCGACCTACAATGAGCAGTTCTTC. The chain uses TRBV14 and TRBJ2-1; 10 bases line up with TRBD2. Germline CDR1 and CDR2: SGHDN and FVKESK. With 4 bases clipped from V and 2 bases from J, the junction kept 5 bases outside the gene matches. This CDR3 has 16 residues.

V is TRBV5-1 and J is TRBJ2-7; a possible D gene is TRBD2 (6 bases). The length of the CDR3 is 14 residues. The V gene lost 5 bases and the J gene lost 1 base, with 13 bases spanning the gap. CDR1 and CDR2 from the germline V gene are SGHRS and YFSETQ. CDR3 residues: CASSPRAGSYEQYF. Written as DNA, the CDR3 is TGCGCCAGCAGTCCCCGGGCGGGATCCTACGAGCAGTACTTC.

The V call is TRBV6-6, the J call TRBJ1-1; D possibly corresponds to TRBD1 (6 bases). The V end was cut by 6 bases, the J end by 8 bases, with 10 bases between. Per the germline V gene, CDR1 is MNHNY and CDR2 is SVGAGI (reference sequence). The CDR3 runs to 11 residues. CDR3 loop: CASSKDSEAFF. The CDR3 coding sequence is TGTGCCAGCAGCAAGGACAGCGAAGCTTTCTTT.

V and J are TRBV14 and TRBJ2-3; unclear D gene. This CDR3 has 18 residues. Germline V gene data show CDR1 as SGHDN and CDR2 as FVKESK. V was trimmed by 4 bases and J by 4 bases, leaving 24 bases between them. Here the CDR3 DNA reads TGTGCCAGCAGCCGCGAAATGCTAGAGACCATTGGCGCAGATACGCAGTATTTT. Its translation is CASSREMLETIGADTQYF. Combining the CDR3 with reference TRBV14 and TRBJ2-3 gives the whole variable domain EAGVTQFPSHSVIEKGQTVTLRCDPISGHDNLYWYRRVMGKEIKFLLHFVKESKQDESGMPNNRFLAERTGGTYSTLKVQPAELEDSGVYFCASSREMLETIGADTQYFGPGTRLTVL.

V is TRBV19 and J is TRBJ2-5, with D possibly being TRBD1 (6 bases). The CDR3 has 15 amino acids. Trimming left V 5 bases short and J 5 bases short, with 18 bases between. The germline CDR1 and CDR2 sequences are LNHDA and SQIVND (reference sequence). The CDR3 DNA is TGTGCCAGTAGTGTACTTCACAGGGAATTGGAGACCCAGTACTTC. It translates to CASSVLHRELETQYF.

V gene TRBV11-3 combines with J gene TRBJ2-7; possible D gene TRBD2, 6 bases. V lost 5 bases and J 5 bases, leaving 19 bases between the germline ends. In germline, CDR1 is SGHNT, CDR2 YENEEA. The CDR3 length is 15 residues. For the CDR3, the DNA is TGTGCCAGCAGCGCCCGACGAGGGGACTTCAACGAGCAGTACTTC. Its protein product is CASSARRGDFNEQYF.

This chain connects TRBV18 to TRBJ1-5; no firm D call. This CDR3 has 13 amino acids. Looked up from germline, CDR1 is KGHSH and CDR2 is LQKENI. V was trimmed by 1 base and J by 5 bases, leaving 6 bases between them. Here the CDR3 reads CASSPRSDQPQHF. CDR3 coding DNA: TGTGCCAGCTCACCACGTTCAGATCAGCCCCAGCATTTT. The whole variable domain, remainder taken from reference TRBV18 and TRBJ1-5, is NAGVMQNPRHLVRRRGQEARLRCSPMKGHSHVYWYRQLPEEGLKFMVYLQKENIIDESGMPKERFSAEFPKEGPSILRIQQVVRGDSAAYFCASSPRSDQPQHFGDGTRLSIL.

V is TRBV23-1 and J is TRBJ2-2, with D possibly matching TRBD1 (6 bases). TRBV23-1 is flagged as an ORF with uncertain function. This CDR3 has 16 amino acids. Deletions cut 7 bases from V and 3 bases from J, with 18 bases between. The CDR3 spells CASTPRGRGYTGELFF. The CDR3 DNA follows: TGCGCCAGCACTCCTCGGGGCAGGGGATACACCGGGGAGCTGTTTTTT.

V gene TRBV11-3 combines with J gene TRBJ2-7; 9 nucleotides align to TRBD1. Germline loops: CDR1 SGHNT, CDR2 YENEEA. The CDR3 extends over 14 amino acids. The V and J ends lost 5 bases and 4 bases, in that order; junction bases with no gene match: 6. The CDR3, as DNA: TGTGCCAGCAGCCTAACCGGGACAGGGTACGAGCAGTACTTC. Protein: CASSLTGTGYEQYF.

This clone was recorded a few times. This chain joins TRBV27 and TRBJ2-1; 7 nucleotides line up with TRBD2. The CDR3 covers 15 residues. V was clipped by 5 bases and J by 6 bases; unmatched bases: 10. CDR1 and CDR2 from the germline V gene are MNHEY and SMNVEV (reference sequence). The CDR3 reads CASSGSGTPTNEQFF. In nucleotides, the CDR3 is TGTGCCAGCAGTGGCAGCGGGACCCCTACCAATGAGCAGTTCTTC.

Comment on this clone: Germline and junction disagree at one end, which may indicate a read error. This rearrangement joins TRBV27 to TRBJ2-5, with TRBD2 matching 9 bases. The CDR3 sequence is 13 residues long. Germline lookup yields CDR1 MNHEY and CDR2 SMNVEV (reference sequence). The CDR3 nucleotides are TGTGCCAGCAATTTAGCGGGAGAAGAGACCCAGTACTTC. Protein: CASNLAGEETQYF.

The chain has TRBV10-3 and TRBJ2-2, with D perhaps matching TRBD1 (6 bases). This CDR3 spans 16 amino acids. Germline values: CDR1 ENHRY, CDR2 SYGVKD. Trimming pared 7 bases from V and 0 bases from J, leaving 15 bases between. The CDR3 sequence: CAIKGVRSANTGELFF. The CDR3 nucleotides are TGTGCCATCAAGGGGGTTCGGAGCGCGAACACCGGGGAGCTGTTTTTT.

The rearrangement joins TRBV30 to TRBJ2-7, with TRBD2 identical over 9 bases. Per germline, CDR1 GTSNPN and CDR2 SVGIG (reference sequence). The junction had 12 bases not matched to a gene; V was cut back by 3 bases and J by 3 bases. The CDR3 spans 16 residues. Here the CDR3 DNA reads TGTGCCTGGAGCGTCTATGCGGGAGGGCCCCTCTACGAGCAGTACTTC. This codes for CAWSVYAGGPLYEQYF.

The chain links TRBV7-9 to TRBJ1-1; no firm D call. Germline assignment: CDR1 SEHNR and CDR2 FQNEAQ (reference sequence). Trimming shortened V by 5 bases and J by 2 bases, and 9 bases separated the two germline ends. The CDR3 is 13 residues long. The CDR3 spells CASSPPINTEAFF. CDR3 DNA: TGTGCCAGCAGCCCCCCTATCAACACTGAAGCTTTCTTT.

The sample holds a few counts of this clone. J is TRBJ2-1 and V is TRBV5-1; 9 bases are shared with TRBD1. The CDR3 consists of 14 residues. Germline CDR1 SGHRS, CDR2 YFSETQ. J lost 10 bases, V lost 4 bases, and 9 bases had no gene match. The CDR3 sequence: CASSPQGADKEQFF. In nucleotides, the CDR3 is TGCGCCAGCAGCCCACAGGGGGCGGATAAAGAGCAGTTCTTC.

This chain joins TRBV11-2 and TRBJ2-1, with a weak D call TRBD2 (6 bases). Germline-derived CDR1 and CDR2 are SGHAT and FQNNGV. Trimming removed 4 bases at V and 6 bases at J, with 16 bases between. The CDR3 loop spans 15 amino acids. Here the CDR3 DNA reads TGTGCCAGCAGCTCCTTAAGGGGACTCTTCAATGAGCAGTTCTTC. Translated, it gives CASSSLRGLFNEQFF.

V and J are TRBV29-1 and TRBJ1-1, with a tentative D call TRBD1 (6 bases). V was trimmed by 4 bases and J by 5 bases, leaving 17 bases between them. The CDR3 is 14 residues long. CDR1 SQVTM and CDR2 ANQGSEA come from the germline V gene. The CDR3 sequence: CSVVLRGGGTEAFF. CDR3 sequence (DNA): TGCAGCGTTGTTCTTAGAGGGGGGGGAACTGAAGCTTTCTTT.

This rearrangement joins TRBV7-3 to TRBJ2-3; TRBD2 aligns across 10 bases. J gave up 4 bases and V 1 base, and 2 bases lay outside the gene matches. The V gene's germline CDR1 is SGHTA and CDR2 FQGTGA. The CDR3 length is 15 residues. The CDR3 DNA reads TGTGCCAGCAGCTTAAGACTAGCGGGCGCAGATACGCAGTATTTT. It yields the protein CASSLRLAGADTQYF.

V is TRBV5-4 and J is TRBJ1-1; 9 bases match TRBD1. Germline CDR1 reads SGHNT; CDR2 reads YYREEE (reference sequence). This CDR3 spans 16 amino acids. Trimming at V came to 4 bases and at J to 2 bases, leaving 9 bases not matched to a gene. CDR3 sequence: CASSPARQGGNTEAFF. The DNA of the CDR3 is TGTGCCAGCAGCCCCGCCCGACAGGGGGGAAACACTGAAGCTTTCTTT.

The chain combines TRBV5-1 with TRBJ2-5; tentative D call: TRBD1 (7 bases). The germline V gene encodes CDR1 SGHRS and CDR2 YFSETQ. V was pared by 4 bases and J by 2 bases, with 15 bases between. The CDR3 sequence is 15 residues long. The CDR3 DNA follows: TGCGCCAGCAGCGCGGGGACAGCACCTCAAGAGACCCAGTACTTC. It is translated as CASSAGTAPQETQYF.

The J gene is TRBJ2-1, the V gene TRBV7-2, with 10 positions matching TRBD2. There are 14 residues in the CDR3. V lost 7 bases and J lost 8; bases outside the gene matches: 8. Per germline, CDR1 SGHTA and CDR2 FQGNSA. CDR3 DNA sequence: TGTGCCAGCACCCTAGCGGGAGTAATCGATGAGCAGTTCTTC. This translates into CASTLAGVIDEQFF.

The CDR3 DNA sequence: TGTGCCAGCACCCCGCGGGCAGGCGGCAATGAGCAGTTCTTC. Its translation: CASTPRAGGNEQFF. The genes are TRBV6-1 and TRBJ2-1, with TRBD2 as a possible D gene (5 bases). Trimming stripped 7 bases from V and 6 bases from J, with 16 bases between. The germline V gene encodes CDR1 MNHNS and CDR2 SASEGT. The CDR3 loop spans 14 amino acids.